These 20 T cell receptor beta chains were all obtained from the same sample, sequenced in a study of Ad26.COV2.S vaccination and SARS-CoV-2 variants. Treatment indicated: 19 received Ad26.COV2.S at low or high dose, single or two shots; a few received placebo; per-sample allocation not given. All samples were drawn on day 63, counting from the first vaccine or placebo injection. Sequencing was performed with immunoSEQ multiplex PCR; in TCRdb, only in-frame clones are kept and a portion is missing. The sample has about 350,000 clones; 80% to 90% are singletons. This specimen was peripheral blood, taken in a trial of Ad26.COV2.S vaccine versus placebo. The origin of the receptors is a person aged 18-60 years who received the Ad26.COV2.S COVID-19 vaccine or a placebo.

The chain employs TRBV27 and TRBJ1-2; D is undetermined. This CDR3 is built from 13 residues. The germline CDR1 and CDR2 sequences are MNHEY and SMNVEV (reference sequence). Trimming took 8 bases from V and 5 from J, leaving 15 bases between them. The CDR3 DNA reads TGTGCCAGCTCCCGGGGAGGAGGTTATGGCTACACCTTC. Its protein product is CASSRGGGYGYTF.

This clone turned up a few times. The gene calls are TRBV2 and TRBJ2-7, with a tentative D call TRBD1 (6 bases). V lost 8 bases and J lost 2, with 16 bases in between. Germline CDR1 SNHLY, CDR2 FYNNEI. This CDR3 is 14 amino acids long. CDR3 DNA: TGTGCCAGCCGGTTAGGGGACACCACCTACGAGCAGTACTTC. Protein sequence: CASRLGDTTYEQYF.

This rearrangement joins TRBV11-2 to TRBJ1-6; possibly TRBD1 for D (5 bases). This CDR3 is 16 amino acids long. Per the germline V gene, CDR1 is SGHAT and CDR2 is FQNNGV. V lost 5 bases and J lost 7, with 18 bases in between. The CDR3 sequence is CASSMTSGMENSPLHF. The CDR3 bases are TGTGCCAGCAGCATGACCTCAGGGATGGAGAATTCACCCCTCCACTTT.

V is TRBV14 and J is TRBJ2-7, with 10 bases lining up with TRBD1. The CDR3 contains 13 residues. V lost 1 base, J lost 6 bases, and 0 bases stayed unmatched. Germline V gene sequence: CDR1 SGHDN, CDR2 FVKESK. Here the CDR3 DNA reads TGTGCCAGCAGCCAAGGGGACAGGGGCGAGCAGTACTTC. Translation gives CASSQGDRGEQYF.

The chain employs TRBV7-2 and TRBJ2-2; the D gene is possibly TRBD1 (5 bases). Germline CDR1 reads SGHTA; CDR2 reads FQGNSA. The CDR3 runs 14 residues. V lost 3 bases and J 6 bases, leaving 11 bases between the germline ends. The CDR3 protein is CASSFSSGPGELFF. Written as DNA, the CDR3 is TGTGCCAGCAGCTTTTCGTCAGGGCCCGGGGAGCTGTTTTTT.

The V gene is TRBV28, the J gene TRBJ2-6; TRBD1 aligns across 12 bases. The V gene end was trimmed by 5 bases and the J gene end by 4 bases; junction bases not matched to a gene: 6. The CDR3 has 17 residues. CDR1 and CDR2 from the germline V gene are MDHEN and SYDVKM. The DNA for the CDR3 is TGTGCCAGCAGTCGGGACAGGGGGCGTGTAGGGGCCAACGTCCTGACTTTC. Its translation: CASSRDRGRVGANVLTF.

The chain has TRBV27 and TRBJ1-5; D call uncertain. The CDR3 is 13 amino acids. Germline V CDR1 and CDR2: MNHEY, SMNVEV (reference sequence). V lost 3 bases, J lost 4 bases, and 7 bases lay in between. The CDR3 sequence: CASSLSLNQPQHF. The CDR3 bases are TGTGCCAGCAGTTTGTCTCTGAATCAGCCCCAGCATTTT.

The V gene is TRBV20-1, the J gene TRBJ1-1, with no clear D. The germline gives CDR1 DFQATT, CDR2 SNEGSKA (reference sequence). V was cut by 3 bases and J by 3 bases, with 11 bases left in between. The CDR3 runs to 13 residues. The CDR3 is CSASLGIDTEAFF. DNA of the CDR3: TGCAGTGCTAGTCTAGGGATCGACACTGAAGCTTTCTTT.

CDR3 sequence reads: CASSSSKEDLNGYTF. CDR3 nucleotides: TGTGCCAGCAGTTCTTCCAAGGAGGACCTGAATGGCTACACCTTC. V and J are TRBV2 and TRBJ1-2; D is unclear. The CDR3 covers 15 residues. The V end was cut by 5 bases, the J end by 6 bases, with 19 bases between. Germline assignment: CDR1 SNHLY and CDR2 FYNNEI.

The chain links TRBV18 to TRBJ1-1; D not resolved. V was clipped by 2 bases and J by 0 bases, with 10 bases between them. Germline CDR1 reads KGHSH; CDR2 reads LQKENI. CDR3 length equals 15 residues. In DNA form, the CDR3 reads TGTGCCAGCTCACCATCGAGGAGAATGAACACTGAAGCTTTCTTT. Its protein product is CASSPSRRMNTEAFF.

Worth noting for this clone: Since a much larger clone is just one base distant, this may be a read error. This chain joins TRBV5-6 and TRBJ1-3; possibly TRBD1 for D (5 bases). The CDR3 has 14 residues. V was pared by 1 base and J by 0 bases, with 5 bases between. The germline CDR1 and CDR2 sequences are SGHDT and YYEEEE. CDR3 bases: TGTGCCAGCAGCTTGAGGGGCTCTGGAAACACCATATATTTT. This translates into CASSLRGSGNTIYF.

The V call is TRBV6-2 or TRBV6-3, the J call TRBJ1-5, with a possible D match to TRBD1 (5 bases). This CDR3 is built from 11 residues. Germline V gene lookup returns CDR1 MNHEY and CDR2 SVGEGT. V lost 2 bases and J lost 9, with 5 bases in between. The CDR3: CASSYGGPQHF. The CDR3 DNA sequence: TGTGCCAGCAGTTACGGGGGGCCCCAGCATTTT.

The rearrangement joins TRBV9 to TRBJ1-1, with a weak D call TRBD1 (5 bases). V was trimmed by 4 bases and J by 1 base, leaving 20 bases between them. Germline V gene lookup returns CDR1 SGDLS and CDR2 YYNGEE. The CDR3 runs to 17 residues. This CDR3 is CASSPQRVGPGNTEAFF. CDR3 sequence (DNA): TGTGCCAGCAGCCCCCAACGAGTGGGGCCAGGGAACACTGAAGCTTTCTTT.

The CDR3 DNA reads TGTGCCAGCTCACCATCCAGGGGAGGAACCGGGGAGCTGTTTTTT. Protein product: CASSPSRGGTGELFF. The genes are TRBV18 and TRBJ2-2; D may correspond to TRBD1 or TRBD2 (6 bases each). Germline lookup yields CDR1 KGHSH and CDR2 LQKENI. V lost 2 bases to trimming and J lost 5 bases, with 12 bases between them. The CDR3 spans 15 residues.

This clone has more than one count but fewer than ten. The chain uses TRBV4-1 and TRBJ2-1; 9 positions match TRBD1. V lost 1 base to trimming and J lost 7 bases; unmatched junction nucleotides: 5. Germline V gene data show CDR1 as MGHRA and CDR2 as YSYEKL. CDR3 size: 15 residues. CDR3: CASSQVGTGWNEQFF. DNA for the CDR3: TGCGCCAGCAGCCAAGTTGGGACAGGGTGGAATGAGCAGTTCTTC.

V is TRBV10-3 and J is TRBJ2-7; 11 bases agree with TRBD2. The CDR3 spans 16 residues. The germline V gene encodes CDR1 ENHRY and CDR2 SYGVKD. The V segment lost 2 bases and the J segment 2 bases; nucleotides outside the gene matches: 5. The CDR3 here is CAISEGLAGVTYEQYF. The CDR3 region has the DNA TGTGCCATCAGTGAGGGACTAGCGGGCGTGACCTACGAGCAGTACTTC.

V and J are TRBV14 and TRBJ2-1; 10 bases line up with TRBD2. Germline V gives CDR1 SGHDN, CDR2 FVKESK. The CDR3 has 17 residues. V gave up 4 bases and J gave up 8 bases; unmatched junction bases: 14. CDR3 loop: CASSRPLGAGGPDEQFF. The CDR3 DNA reads as TGTGCCAGCAGCCGCCCCTTGGGAGCGGGGGGGCCCGATGAGCAGTTCTTC.

This clone was seen only a few times. The V call is TRBV9, the J call TRBJ2-2; D not certain. Between the trimmed V and J ends, which lost 0 bases and 7 bases, there was a span of 13 bases. Germline V gene data show CDR1 as SGDLS and CDR2 as YYNGEE. This CDR3 has 15 amino acids. The CDR3 spells CASSVANSKSGELFF. The CDR3 DNA reads as TGTGCCAGCAGCGTAGCAAACAGCAAGAGCGGGGAGCTGTTTTTT.

The chain recombines TRBV9 with TRBJ2-7, with 8 bases aligning to TRBD2. The CDR3 sequence is 14 residues long. Germline V CDR1 and CDR2: SGDLS, YYNGEE. With 0 bases clipped from V and 7 bases from J, the junction kept 6 bases outside the gene matches. Here the CDR3 DNA reads TGTGCCAGCAGCGTAGAAGCGGGAGCGGGAGAGCAGTACTTC. Amino acids: CASSVEAGAGEQYF.

This clone was seen just once. This chain uses TRBV15 with TRBJ1-2; 8 bases agree with TRBD1. The CDR3 sequence is 16 residues long. After removal of 1 base from V and 0 bases from J, the junction contained 4 bases not matched to a gene. Per germline, CDR1 LNHNV and CDR2 YYDKDF (reference sequence). The CDR3 sequence: CATSRGGQATNYGYTF. The CDR3 DNA is TGTGCCACCAGCAGAGGGGGACAGGCGACTAACTATGGCTACACCTTC.